A single sample is the source of the 22 T cell receptor beta chains below, sequenced in a study of blood T cell repertoires in COVID-19. The assay was immunoSEQ multiplex PCR, and TCRdb's table has in-frame clones only and misses some. The data hold about 130,000 clones, with about 83% observed a single time. Sequencing used peripheral blood. Source of these receptors: a man in his sixties with acute or convalescent COVID-19.

CDR3 nucleotides: TGTGCCAGCAGCTTTGCGAGGGCTCATTATGAGCAGTTCTTC. This encodes CASSFARAHYEQFF. The rearrangement joins TRBV7-2 to TRBJ2-1; D is possibly TRBD2 (5 bases). V lost 3 bases and J 8 bases, leaving 14 bases between the germline ends. This CDR3 comprises 14 residues. Germline V lookup: CDR1 SGHTA, CDR2 FQGNSA. Full variable domain (missing parts from reference TRBV7-2 and TRBJ2-1): GAGVSQSPSNKVTEKGKDVELRCDPISGHTALYWYRQSLGQGLEFLIYFQGNSAPDKSGLPSDRFSAERTGGSVSTLTIQRTQQEDSAVYLCASSFARAHYEQFFGPGTRLTVL.

CDR3 sequence reads: CASSDPPRQGNYGYTF. CDR3 coding DNA: TGTGCCAGCAGTGACCCTCCCAGACAGGGTAACTATGGCTACACCTTC. This sequence joins TRBV6-4 and TRBJ1-2; TRBD1 aligns across 7 bases. CDR3 size: 16 residues. Unmatched junction bases numbered 7, after V lost 2 bases and J lost 1 base. CDR1 is MRHNA and CDR2 is SNTAGT in the germline V gene.

This clone was detected only once. V and J are TRBV12-3 or TRBV12-4 and TRBJ2-7; TRBD2 matches 9 bases. With V trimmed by 1 base and J by 7 bases, 2 bases remained unmatched. The CDR3 is made up of 13 amino acids. CDR3 region: CASSLGLAGEQYF. CDR3 nucleotides: TGTGCCAGCAGTTTAGGGCTAGCGGGGGAGCAGTACTTC.

The V and J genes are TRBV4-1 and TRBJ2-6; 10 nucleotides match TRBD2. Germline V gene lookup returns CDR1 MGHRA and CDR2 YSYEKL. The CDR3 spans 20 residues. V lost 1 base and J lost 2; bases outside the gene matches: 11. The CDR3 reads CASSQGQVASGSTGANVLTF. CDR3 DNA sequence: TGCGCCAGCAGCCAAGGCCAGGTAGCTAGCGGGAGTACTGGGGCCAACGTCCTGACTTTC.

This chain uses TRBV5-5 with TRBJ2-7, with TRBD2 as a possible D gene (6 bases). The CDR3 covers 16 residues. Trimming removed 6 bases from V and 0 bases from J, with 19 bases in between. Germline V gene lookup returns CDR1 SGHKS and CDR2 YYEKEE (reference sequence). The CDR3 region has the DNA TGTGCCAGCACCCTGGGGAGCGGGTCCATCTCCTACGAGCAGTACTTC. The encoded protein is CASTLGSGSISYEQYF.

The chain employs TRBV29-1 and TRBJ2-5; 8 nucleotides align to TRBD2. With 2 bases clipped from V and 2 bases from J, the junction kept 4 bases outside the gene matches. This CDR3 is 14 amino acids long. CDR1 and CDR2 from the germline V gene are SQVTM and ANQGSEA. The CDR3 protein is CSVEWAGGQETQYF. The CDR3 region has the DNA TGCAGCGTTGAATGGGCGGGAGGACAAGAGACCCAGTACTTC.

The chain employs TRBV30 and TRBJ1-5, with TRBD1 as a possible D gene (5 bases). The CDR3 is 14 residues long. From germline, CDR1 is GTSNPN and CDR2 SVGIG (reference sequence). Trimming took 0 bases from V and 7 from J, leaving 13 bases between them. CDR3 nucleotides: TGTGCCTGGAGTGTAGCCAGGGAGGGGCAGCCCCAGCATTTT. Translating it yields CAWSVAREGQPQHF.

The V and J genes are TRBV2 and TRBJ1-3, with D unclear. The germline V gene encodes CDR1 SNHLY and CDR2 FYNNEI. This CDR3 is 13 amino acids long. V was clipped by 4 bases and J by 4 bases, with 8 bases between them. CDR3 nucleotide sequence: TGTGCCAGCAGTGGAGAATTGGGAAACACCATATATTTT. Residues: CASSGELGNTIYF.

CDR3 sequence (DNA): TGTGCCAGCAGCTTGGGACAGAGCTCCTATAATTCACCCCTCCACTTT. Its translation: CASSLGQSSYNSPLHF. The V gene is TRBV11-2, the J gene TRBJ1-6; 7 bases fit TRBD1. Germline V gene lookup returns CDR1 SGHAT and CDR2 FQNNGV. The CDR3 has 16 residues. V lost 3 bases, J lost 0 bases, and 2 bases stayed unmatched.

J is TRBJ1-1 and V is TRBV9; D remains ambiguous. The germline V gene has CDR1 SGDLS and CDR2 YYNGEE. There are 14 residues in the CDR3. V was pared by 2 bases and J by 10 bases, with 18 bases between. CDR3 loop: CASSVDPAGLAAFF. Here the CDR3 DNA reads TGTGCCAGCAGCGTGGACCCGGCGGGCCTGGCAGCTTTCTTT.

The V and J genes are TRBV27 and TRBJ1-2, with TRBD1 as a possible D gene (5 bases). The CDR3 totals 11 residues. CDR1 is MNHEY, CDR2 SMNVEV, per germline (reference sequence). The ends were cut back, 3 bases at V and 8 bases at J, with 7 bases in the middle. In nucleotides, the CDR3 is TGTGCCAGCAGTTTCCCAGGGGGCTACACCTTC. Translating it yields CASSFPGGYTF.

The chain recombines TRBV28 with TRBJ1-1; no reliable D call. This CDR3 spans 12 amino acids. Germline V gene sequence: CDR1 MDHEN, CDR2 SYDVKM. V lost 7 bases, J lost 1 base, and 7 bases lay in between. The CDR3 DNA is TGTGCCAGCACCCCGGGGAACACTGAAGCTTTCTTT. Amino acid sequence: CASTPGNTEAFF.

The chain is built from TRBV25-1 and TRBJ1-2; TRBD1 matches at 7 bases. This CDR3 comprises 18 residues. Germline V gene data show CDR1 as MGHDK and CDR2 as SYGVNS. V trimming: 3 bases; J trimming: 1 base; junction bases outside the gene matches: 14. The CDR3 spells CASSDAGTVLLHNYGYTF. CDR3 coding DNA: TGTGCCAGCAGTGACGCCGGGACAGTACTACTTCATAACTATGGCTACACCTTC.

V is TRBV15 and J is TRBJ2-3; 9 nucleotides align to TRBD2. Germline values: CDR1 LNHNV, CDR2 YYDKDF (reference sequence). J lost 6 bases, V lost 0 bases, and 4 bases had no gene match. The CDR3 contains 15 residues. The CDR3 loop is CATSREGSGSDTQYF. As DNA, the CDR3 is TGTGCCACCAGCAGAGAGGGTAGCGGGAGTGATACGCAGTATTTT.

This clone was seen a few times. This chain joins TRBV27 and TRBJ2-7; TRBD2 matches at 8 bases. The CDR3 consists of 15 residues. The V gene end was trimmed by 2 bases and the J gene end by 2 bases; junction bases not matched to a gene: 5. Germline V CDR1 and CDR2: MNHEY, SMNVEV (reference sequence). The CDR3 DNA is TGTGCCAGCAGTTTAGGCGGGAGGATCACCTACGAGCAGTACTTC. Translation gives CASSLGGRITYEQYF.

In this sample, this clone turned up once. This chain uses TRBV7-2 with TRBJ2-7; a possible D gene is TRBD2 (5 bases). V lost 5 bases and J lost 4, with 12 bases in between. The CDR3 spans 13 residues. From germline, CDR1 is SGHTA and CDR2 FQGNSA. As DNA, the CDR3 is TGTGCCAGCAGCGCCCCGGGAATGTACGAGCAGTACTTC. It translates to CASSAPGMYEQYF.

The V call is TRBV5-1, the J call TRBJ1-1; D possibly corresponds to TRBD1 (6 bases). Trimming pared 5 bases from V and 0 bases from J, leaving 8 bases between. This CDR3 spans 13 amino acids. Germline V CDR1 and CDR2: SGHRS, YFSETQ. CDR3 protein: CASSRQVNTEAFF. The DNA for the CDR3 is TGCGCCAGCAGTAGACAGGTGAACACTGAAGCTTTCTTT. The variable domain in full, completed from reference TRBV5-1 and TRBJ1-1, reads KAGVTQTPRYLIKTRGQQVTLSCSPISGHRSVSWYQQTPGQGLQFLFEYFSETQRNKGNFPGRFSGRQFSNSRSEMNVSTLELGDSALYLCASSRQVNTEAFFGQGTRLTVV.

The chain employs TRBV27 and TRBJ2-7; 9 nucleotides agree with TRBD1. V lost 9 bases to trimming and J lost 3 bases; unmatched junction nucleotides: 3. CDR1 is MNHEY and CDR2 is SMNVEV in the germline V gene (reference sequence). The CDR3 length is 12 residues. DNA of the CDR3: TGTGCCAGTAGGACAGGGGACTACGAGCAGTACTTC. Encoded protein: CASRTGDYEQYF.

The chain is built from TRBV6-2 or TRBV6-3 and TRBJ1-2; D remains ambiguous. Germline values: CDR1 MNHEY, CDR2 SVGEGT. The CDR3 is 13 amino acids. V was cut by 2 bases and J by 8 bases, with 12 bases left in between. This CDR3 is CASSYKPVAGYTF. The CDR3 DNA sequence: TGTGCCAGCAGTTACAAACCGGTCGCCGGCTACACCTTC.

This clone was found once. This rearrangement joins TRBV7-8 to TRBJ1-4, with 7 bases matching TRBD1. Trimming took 2 bases from V and 0 from J; bases not matched to a gene: 18. The CDR3 loop spans 21 amino acids. From germline, CDR1 is SGHVS and CDR2 FQNEAQ. The CDR3 protein is CASSLRPPGTALYATNEKLFF. The CDR3 region has the DNA TGTGCCAGCAGCTTAAGGCCACCTGGGACAGCTTTATATGCAACTAATGAAAAACTGTTTTTT. Drawing the rest from reference TRBV7-8 and TRBJ1-4, the complete variable domain is GAGVSQSPRYKVAKRGQDVALRCDPISGHVSLFWYQQALGQGPEFLTYFQNEAQLDKSGLPSDRFFAERPEGSVSTLKIQRTQQEDSAVYLCASSLRPPGTALYATNEKLFFGSGTQLSVL.

The V call is TRBV24-1, the J call TRBJ2-5, with TRBD1 as a possible D gene (5 bases). Germline CDR1 KGHDR, CDR2 SFDVKD. This CDR3 comprises 13 residues. The V end lost 5 bases, the J end lost 2 bases, and 8 bases lay between the germline ends. The CDR3 here is CATSVGQQETQYF. The CDR3 nucleotides are TGTGCCACCAGTGTGGGGCAGCAAGAGACCCAGTACTTC.

In this sample, this clone turned up a few times. The sample contains more than one DNA sequence encoding this CDR3. The chain carries TRBV7-9 and TRBJ1-1, with D tentatively TRBD1 (6 bases). The CDR3 length is 15 residues. Per the germline V gene, CDR1 is SEHNR and CDR2 is FQNEAQ (reference sequence). Trimming shortened V by 1 base and J by 5 bases, and 14 bases separated the two germline ends. Here the CDR3 DNA reads TGTGCCAGCAGCTTAGAGGGGGTCCGCGGTACTGAAGCTTTCTTT. Translating gives CASSLEGVRGTEAFF.